A selection of T cell receptor beta chains follows, all from one sample in a study of OX40 agonist ivuxolimab in advanced cancers. Assay: immunoSEQ multiplex PCR; the TCRdb copy retains only in-frame clones and omits some. The sample carries about 86,000 clones, around 90% recorded once. Sequencing used CD4+ or CD8+ T cells sorted from blood, obtained in a trial of the OX40 agonist ivuxolimab. All receptors come from an adult with an advanced solid tumor such as melanoma, head and neck, liver or kidney cancer. CDR3s include the opening cysteine and the closing phenylalanine or tryptophan. A D gene is named only where the DNA matches it firmly.

j_call	d_call	v_call	cdr3_aa
TRBJ1-2	TRBD1	TRBV19	CASSSYRDRHNYGYTF
TRBJ2-7	.	TRBV2	CASSDALGEYYEQYF
TRBJ2-5	.	TRBV7-9	CASSLQGWAQQYF
TRBJ2-7	TRBD1	TRBV19	CASSIDDRVYEQYF
TRBJ1-2	TRBD1	TRBV27	CASSSGQAGYGYTF
TRBJ2-5	.	TRBV7-3	CASSLLANKETQYF
TRBJ1-1	.	TRBV5-1	CASSLVGPNTEAFF
TRBJ2-1	.	TRBV18	CASRDPYNEQFF
TRBJ2-5	TRBD1	TRBV28	CASSSGGPTETQYF
TRBJ2-3	TRBD1	TRBV10-3	CAISKQGGTDTQYF
TRBJ1-2	TRBD1	TRBV2	CASSDQQGYGYTF
TRBJ2-3	TRBD2	TRBV6-5	CASSGLGGRLDTQYF
TRBJ2-7	TRBD1	TRBV28	CASSHHYTDRAEQYF
TRBJ2-5	TRBD1	TRBV5-1	CASTRTGSNLETQYF
TRBJ1-5	.	TRBV28	CASSLGGAQPQHF
.	TRBD2	TRBV7-8	CASSLTPGLGVVEQYF
TRBJ2-7	TRBD1	TRBV6-5	CASTPTGPSYEQYF
TRBJ1-4	.	TRBV2	CASSAGGSSNEKLFF
TRBJ2-1	.	TRBV6-6	CASSSARQTRNEQFF
TRBJ1-2	TRBD1	TRBV28	CASSFGQGRDGYTF
TRBJ2-1	TRBD1	TRBV18	CASSPRMEGQGGNEQFF
TRBJ2-5	TRBD1	TRBV19	CASATGGIQETQYF
TRBJ1-3	.	TRBV6-5	CASSRGTKIYF
TRBJ2-1	TRBD2	TRBV4-2	CASSLRTSGIGEQFF
TRBJ2-1	.	TRBV27	CASRGVGEQFF
TRBJ1-1	.	TRBV4-2	CASSPAGPTEAFF
TRBJ2-1	TRBD2	TRBV7-6	CASSSPRGTSGSWSYNEQFF